The rows below give T cell receptor beta chains drawn from one sample of a study of blood T cells in healthy people across ages. TCRdb recomputed calls from the 5' RACE reads with MiXCR, one row per CDR3 protein. The sample has over a million distinct CDR3 sequences, 59% seen once. The sequencing sample was made of blood. These receptors all come from a man aged 18 to 35 in good health. Both conserved end residues are part of each CDR3. The order of the fields is J gene, CDR3 length, V gene, D gene, clone size, CDR3 DNA, CDR3 protein. A D gene is named only where the DNA matches it firmly. A row's size may be missing; if present it is once, few, many or a size class.

j_call: TRBJ2-5; cdr3_length: 13; v_call: TRBV5-4; d_call: .; clone_size: .; cdr3_nt: TGTGCCAGCAGCATGGACAGCTACGAGACCCAGTACTTC; cdr3_aa: CASSMDSYETQYF
j_call: TRBJ2-7; cdr3_length: 14; v_call: TRBV5-1; d_call: .; clone_size: .; cdr3_nt: TGCGCCAGCGGTTCGGTCCAGGGTGGATACGAGCAGTACTTC; cdr3_aa: CASGSVQGGYEQYF
j_call: TRBJ2-3; cdr3_length: 14; v_call: TRBV14; d_call: TRBD1; clone_size: once; cdr3_nt: TGTGCCAGCAGCCTAAAACAGGGGTCGGATACGCAGTATTTT; cdr3_aa: CASSLKQGSDTQYF
j_call: TRBJ2-3; cdr3_length: 17; v_call: TRBV7-8; d_call: .; clone_size: .; cdr3_nt: TGTGCCAGCAGCTCCCCCATTGATCACAAAGGGCCAGATACGCAGTATTTT; cdr3_aa: CASSSPIDHKGPDTQYF
j_call: TRBJ1-2; cdr3_length: 15; v_call: TRBV5-1; d_call: .; clone_size: .; cdr3_nt: TGCGCCAGCACTATTGATACGGGGGCGAGAGGTGGCTACACCTTC; cdr3_aa: CASTIDTGARGGYTF
j_call: TRBJ2-3; cdr3_length: 14; v_call: TRBV10-3; d_call: TRBD1; clone_size: few; cdr3_nt: TGTGCCATCAGTTCGGGACAGGGGGCAGATACGCAGTATTTT; cdr3_aa: CAISSGQGADTQYF
j_call: TRBJ2-4; cdr3_length: 13; v_call: TRBV27; d_call: .; clone_size: .; cdr3_nt: TGTGCCAGCAGTCCCCGGTCGTCCTACGAGAAGTACTTC; cdr3_aa: CASSPRSSYEKYF
j_call: TRBJ2-3; cdr3_length: 13; v_call: TRBV2; d_call: .; clone_size: .; cdr3_nt: TGTGCCAGCAGGACAGATATCACAGATACGCAGTATTTT; cdr3_aa: CASRTDITDTQYF
j_call: TRBJ2-1; cdr3_length: 14; v_call: TRBV7-2; d_call: .; clone_size: .; cdr3_nt: TGTGCCAGCAGCCCGGGGACTTTCTACAATGAGCAGTTCTTC; cdr3_aa: CASSPGTFYNEQFF
j_call: TRBJ1-2; cdr3_length: 16; v_call: TRBV27; d_call: TRBD1; clone_size: few; cdr3_nt: TGTGCCAGCAGTATCACTCCCGGGACAGGGTTTCATGGCTACACCTTC; cdr3_aa: CASSITPGTGFHGYTF
j_call: TRBJ2-1; cdr3_length: 13; v_call: TRBV29-1; d_call: TRBD2; clone_size: .; cdr3_nt: TGCAGCGCCGAACGGGGGGGCGAAAATGAGCAGTTCTTC; cdr3_aa: CSAERGGENEQFF
j_call: TRBJ1-1; cdr3_length: 14; v_call: TRBV15; d_call: TRBD1; clone_size: .; cdr3_nt: TGTGCCACCAGCGGGAGACAGGGGGCACAAGGGGCTTTCTTT; cdr3_aa: CATSGRQGAQGAFF
j_call: TRBJ1-5; cdr3_length: 14; v_call: TRBV12-3/TRBV12-4; d_call: .; clone_size: .; cdr3_nt: TGTGCCAGCAGTTTTGGTGGTGGGGGGCAGCCCCAGCATTTT; cdr3_aa: CASSFGGGGQPQHF
j_call: TRBJ2-1; cdr3_length: 15; v_call: TRBV3-1; d_call: .; clone_size: .; cdr3_nt: TGTGCCAGCAGCCCGGGACTCCTTAGACTAAATGAGCAGTTCTTC; cdr3_aa: CASSPGLLRLNEQFF
j_call: TRBJ1-2; cdr3_length: 20; v_call: TRBV25-1; d_call: TRBD1; clone_size: .; cdr3_nt: TGTGCCAGCAGTGAATACGGGAGAGTGGACAGGGGGCGCGAGCCCTATGGCTACACCTTC; cdr3_aa: CASSEYGRVDRGREPYGYTF
j_call: TRBJ2-5; cdr3_length: 15; v_call: TRBV7-2; d_call: .; clone_size: .; cdr3_nt: TGTGCCAGCAGCTTAGCGCGAGGTCCTCAAGAGACCCAGTACTTC; cdr3_aa: CASSLARGPQETQYF
j_call: TRBJ2-1; cdr3_length: 19; v_call: TRBV5-1; d_call: TRBD2; clone_size: .; cdr3_nt: TGCGCCAGCAGCTGGCCCACTAGCGGGAGTAAGGTGACCTACAATGAGCAGTTCTTC; cdr3_aa: CASSWPTSGSKVTYNEQFF
j_call: TRBJ2-3; cdr3_length: 13; v_call: TRBV4-3; d_call: TRBD1; clone_size: few; cdr3_nt: TGCGCCAGCAGCCAATATAGCGACAGGGTTCAGTATTTT; cdr3_aa: CASSQYSDRVQYF
j_call: TRBJ2-3; cdr3_length: 12; v_call: TRBV6-5; d_call: .; clone_size: .; cdr3_nt: TGTGCCAGCAGTTACGCGGGACATACGCAGTATTTT; cdr3_aa: CASSYAGHTQYF
j_call: TRBJ2-4; cdr3_length: 13; v_call: TRBV4-1; d_call: .; clone_size: .; cdr3_nt: TGCGCCAGCAGCCAACTGGGGTTGAACATTCAGTACTTC; cdr3_aa: CASSQLGLNIQYF
j_call: TRBJ2-6; cdr3_length: 17; v_call: TRBV7-2; d_call: .; clone_size: once; cdr3_nt: TGTGCCAGCAGCTTAGACCCCCTTTTCTCTGGGGCCAACGTCCTGACTTTC; cdr3_aa: CASSLDPLFSGANVLTF
j_call: TRBJ1-5; cdr3_length: 17; v_call: TRBV20-1; d_call: .; clone_size: .; cdr3_nt: TGCAGTGCTAGAGATCGATGGGGGAGGGGGAGCAATCAGCCCCAGCATTTT; cdr3_aa: CSARDRWGRGSNQPQHF
j_call: TRBJ2-1; cdr3_length: 16; v_call: TRBV6-5; d_call: .; clone_size: .; cdr3_nt: TGTGCCAGCAGTTACCGAATTGCGAGCTCCTACAATGAGCAGTTCTTC; cdr3_aa: CASSYRIASSYNEQFF
j_call: TRBJ2-1; cdr3_length: 16; v_call: TRBV7-2; d_call: TRBD2; clone_size: .; cdr3_nt: TGTGACAGCAGTTCTAGCGGCGATCCAGGGCTCGATGAGCAGTTCTTC; cdr3_aa: CDSSSSGDPGLDEQFF
j_call: TRBJ2-5; cdr3_length: 15; v_call: TRBV10-3; d_call: .; clone_size: .; cdr3_nt: TGTGCCACGTGCGATCCGGGTTTGGGCCTACGGGAGCAGTACTTC; cdr3_aa: CATCDPGLGLREQYF
j_call: TRBJ1-1; cdr3_length: 12; v_call: TRBV12-3/TRBV12-4; d_call: .; clone_size: .; cdr3_nt: TGTGCCAGCACCCAGGGTGCCACTGAAGCTTTCTTT; cdr3_aa: CASTQGATEAFF
j_call: TRBJ2-7; cdr3_length: 13; v_call: TRBV24-1; d_call: TRBD2; clone_size: .; cdr3_nt: TGTGCCACCAGTGATCCTACTAGCGGTGAGCAGTACTTC; cdr3_aa: CATSDPTSGEQYF
j_call: TRBJ2-1; cdr3_length: 15; v_call: TRBV15; d_call: .; clone_size: .; cdr3_nt: TGTGCCACCAGCAGAACTGCCGGGAGTTCCAATGAGCAGTTCTTC; cdr3_aa: CATSRTAGSSNEQFF
j_call: TRBJ2-3; cdr3_length: 14; v_call: TRBV20-1; d_call: TRBD1; clone_size: .; cdr3_nt: TGCAGTGCCGACAGGGCTCGTAGTGATAGTACGCAGTATTTT; cdr3_aa: CSADRARSDSTQYF
j_call: TRBJ2-7; cdr3_length: 14; v_call: TRBV4-3; d_call: TRBD2; clone_size: few; cdr3_nt: TGCGCCAGCAGCCATGGGACTAGCGGCTACGAGCAGTACTTC; cdr3_aa: CASSHGTSGYEQYF
j_call: TRBJ1-2; cdr3_length: 12; v_call: TRBV12-3/TRBV12-4; d_call: TRBD1; clone_size: .; cdr3_nt: TGTGCCAGCAGGACAGGGGGCCGGGGCTACACCTTC; cdr3_aa: CASRTGGRGYTF
j_call: TRBJ2-5; cdr3_length: 16; v_call: TRBV13; d_call: .; clone_size: .; cdr3_nt: TGTGCCAGCAGCTTAGGCCTAGGCAGATTCCAAGAGACCCAGTACTTC; cdr3_aa: CASSLGLGRFQETQYF
j_call: TRBJ2-3; cdr3_length: 18; v_call: TRBV4-2; d_call: TRBD2; clone_size: .; cdr3_nt: TGTGCCAGCAGCCAACTCCCCCGTCTAGCGGATAGCACAGATACGCAGTATTTT; cdr3_aa: CASSQLPRLADSTDTQYF
j_call: TRBJ2-1; cdr3_length: 16; v_call: TRBV6-2/TRBV6-3; d_call: TRBD2; clone_size: .; cdr3_nt: TGTGCCAGCAGTAACGGACTAGCGGGTGTATACAATGAGCAGTTCTTC; cdr3_aa: CASSNGLAGVYNEQFF
j_call: TRBJ1-5; cdr3_length: 14; v_call: TRBV6-5; d_call: TRBD1; clone_size: few; cdr3_nt: TGTGCCAGCAGTAACAGGGGTGGCAATCAGCCCCAGCATTTT; cdr3_aa: CASSNRGGNQPQHF
j_call: TRBJ2-1; cdr3_length: 13; v_call: TRBV5-1; d_call: .; clone_size: few; cdr3_nt: TGCGCCAGCAGCTTTTGGACCCGAGATGAGCAGTTCTTC; cdr3_aa: CASSFWTRDEQFF
j_call: TRBJ2-7; cdr3_length: 15; v_call: TRBV4-3; d_call: .; clone_size: .; cdr3_nt: TGCGCCAGCAGCCAAGATCGTGGGGCCTCCTACGAGCAGTACTTC; cdr3_aa: CASSQDRGASYEQYF
j_call: TRBJ2-3; cdr3_length: 14; v_call: TRBV28; d_call: .; clone_size: .; cdr3_nt: TGTGCCAGCAGTTCGGTGGGGGCAAGGGATACGCAGTATTTT; cdr3_aa: CASSSVGARDTQYF